The rows below give T cell receptor beta chains drawn from one sample of a study of blood T cell repertoires in COVID-19. The table came from immunoSEQ multiplex PCR; TCRdb's copy has only in-frame clones and leaves some out. The data contain around 310,000 clones, 88% of them singletons. The sequenced sample was peripheral blood. The receptors originated from a woman in her forties or fifties with active or convalescent COVID-19. Both conserved end residues are trimmed from each CDR3.

TRBJ2-3 TRBV7-6 ASSLGLAGATDTQY
TRBJ2-5 TRBV28 ASSFRGGIQY
TRBJ2-2 TRBV7-9 ASSLVQNTGELF
TRBJ2-6 TRBV7-9 ASSDTGSGANVLT
TRBJ1-1 TRBV18 ASSPGQDTEAF
TRBJ2-7 TRBV7-9 ASSQGLAGGAHEQY
TRBJ1-5 TRBV19 ASSWGQGNQPQH
TRBJ1-5 TRBV7-2 ASSSRAASNQPQH
TRBJ1-2 TRBV15 ATALGGGSGYT
TRBJ1-5 TRBV4-2 ASSQVADSNQPQH
TRBJ2-7 TRBV2 ASSLSSYEQY
TRBJ1-2 TRBV29-1 SVEGQGGYGYT
TRBJ2-3 TRBV29-1 SVGDRVRADTQY
TRBJ1-4 TRBV6-5 ASSPLTGAGKLF
TRBJ2-1 TRBV7-9 ASSPTLTGDRHNEQF
TRBJ1-5 TRBV2 ASTGQGADQPQH
TRBJ1-1 TRBV3-1/TRBV3-2 ASSQDPGQGAK
TRBJ2-7 TRBV7-2 ASSFKGQGAYEQY
TRBJ1-1 TRBV7-9 ASSRSGVLNTEAF
TRBJ1-5 TRBV19 ASSIRGLGGGNQPQH
TRBJ2-4 TRBV25-1 ASSESLGAGANIQY
TRBJ1-1 TRBV2 ASSDATGVPEAF
TRBJ2-1 TRBV7-9 ASSLPGNPNNEQF
TRBJ2-7 TRBV29-1 SVRERAYEQY
TRBJ2-6 TRBV30 AWRVQDIAGANVLT
TRBJ1-5 TRBV19 ASSIHRGQGAVGQPQH
TRBJ1-5 TRBV10-3 ATRGVGGNQPQH
TRBJ2-7 TRBV3-1/TRBV3-2 ASSHASGSSYEQY
TRBJ2-4 TRBV12-3/TRBV12-4 ASSPDRVEY
TRBJ2-7 TRBV7-2 ASSLRTSGATYEQY
TRBJ1-3 TRBV15 ATSRASNERNTIY
TRBJ1-6 TRBV4-3 ASSRNPNVAVSNINSPLH
TRBJ2-1 TRBV2 ASSEGTGFYNEQF
TRBJ2-2 TRBV11-1 ASSFRLAGPGELF
TRBJ1-1 TRBV7-2 ASSSSRTEAF
TRBJ2-7 TRBV20-1 SARGAYEQY
TRBJ2-1 TRBV29-1 SVAGTSSHNEQF
TRBJ1-6 TRBV2 ASSETTGGRNSPLH
TRBJ1-2 TRBV5-1 ASSLSSGAWDGYT
TRBJ1-5 TRBV7-9 ASSLEEGQPQH
TRBJ2-7 TRBV28 ASRGQSSGTYEQY
TRBJ2-1 TRBV27 ASGTRLPWEQF
TRBJ2-2 TRBV10-3 ATRPGQGVTRTGELF
TRBJ1-1 TRBV30 ACYRRETEAF
TRBJ1-5 TRBV7-6 ASSIGTGAGQPQH
TRBJ2-4 TRBV5-4 ASSGGTGKSINIQY
TRBJ2-7 TRBV5-1 ASSSGGGPAYEQY
TRBJ2-2 TRBV14 ASSQIVTGELF
TRBJ1-1 TRBV7-6 ASSLEPIAGQASTEAF
TRBJ2-3 TRBV11-2 ASSLDGHLNTQY
TRBJ2-7 TRBV19 ASSPSHNRRSAGTGYYEQY